This TCR beta chain was obtained from a study of T-cell reconstitution after alpha-beta-depleted transplantation in children (TCRdb year 2016). For context, the study as a whole: Using TCR repertoire profiling, the study followed T-cell immune reconstitution in a quantitative way in children after TCRalphabeta/CD19-depleted allogeneic hematopoietic cell transplantation.

The germline V end is reduced by 1 base and the J end by 0 bases; junction bases left unmatched: 6. Reading the germline V gene gives CDR1 SGHTA and CDR2 FQGTGA. The CDR3 covers 18 residues, taking in both the cysteine and the phenylalanine. Of the read, only the CDR3 DNA is kept; its 54 bases are in frame from base 1. The intended sense of this specimen's treatment or condition label: allogeneic hematopoietic cell transplantation with graft depleted of TCRalphabeta T cells and CD19 B cells. Transplant recipients were children who received TCRalphabeta/CD19-depleted allogeneic hematopoietic cell grafts. In the case of this clonotype: What antigen it recognizes has not been identified. Base quality data are lacking; no much larger clone is found one base away.

Libraries were built with PCR. Sequencing was carried out with an Illumina HiSeq 2500. TCR libraries were prepared with molecular barcoding, using unique molecular identifiers to normalize TCRbeta repertoire quantification. TCRdb's own reprocessing of the public reads used fastp at Q25 and MiXCR and kept productive beta chains. Every entry covers one CDR3 protein and lists the most common genes and DNA from its rows. The sample contains roughly 120,000 distinct CDR3 sequences, approximately 22% of them found a single time. Clones ranked in the top ten supply 10% to 13% of the sample. Broad study findings and their caveats: About two months after transplant, the apparently early recovery of alphabetaT-cell counts reportedly depended on just several hundred clones that had expanded rapidly and came from non-depleted graft cells. Over the following months the frequencies of hyperexpanded clones went down, and after one year T-cell counts and TCRbeta diversity were mostly credited to newly produced T cells. In some patients, high TCRbeta diversity at day 60 was attributed to recipient T cells and intrathymic progenitors that had survived conditioning.

Sample: PBMCs, mostly from graft donor cells, taken 180 days after TCRalphabeta/CD19-depleted stem cell transplant. The TCR was taken from a male patient between 2 and 10 years old who had a stem cell transplant for chronic granulomatous disease, so the T cells may come from the graft donor. The chain employs TRBV7-3 and TRBJ2-1; the central 10 bases match TRBD2. The CDR3 reads as follows: CASSLNPSGSRSYNEQFF. The DNA reads as follows: TGTGCCAGCAGCTTAAATCCTAGCGGGAGCCGCTCCTACAATGAGCAGTTCTTC.